This is a list of T cell receptor beta chains from one sample in a study of identical twins. TCRdb itself ran the 5' RACE reads through MiXCR, one entry per CDR3 protein. This table holds 1.5 million to 2 million distinct CDR3 sequences, more than 30% found once. What was sequenced was cord blood. Every receptor here comes from a newborn girl in good health. The CDR3 runs from the conserved cysteine through the conserved F or W.

j_call,v_call,cdr3_aa
TRBJ1-2,TRBV20-1,CSASSTLLTGGHGYTF
TRBJ2-7,TRBV20-1,CSGTSGRVTYEQYF
TRBJ1-2,TRBV6-6,CASSYSRQGSNYGYTF
TRBJ2-4,TRBV15,CATSHDSTQNIQYF
TRBJ1-6,TRBV5-6,CASSLGESLYNSPLHF
TRBJ2-2,TRBV25-1,CASSEYGRGTGELFF
TRBJ2-7,TRBV5-1,CASSLYEGARFHEQYF
NA,TRBV12-3/TRBV12-4,CASSFFIQREVTYEQYF
TRBJ2-1,TRBV29-1,CSVSGQGRNEQFF
TRBJ1-2,TRBV29-1,CSVADTDYGYTF
TRBJ2-2,TRBV4-1,CASSQPTRGPGELFF
TRBJ2-1,TRBV7-9,CASSSESRGDEQFF
TRBJ2-5,TRBV20-1,CSAKQGLVAETQYF
TRBJ1-1,TRBV25-1,CASSESWTGANTEAFF
TRBJ2-5,TRBV25-1,CASSDPGTQETQYF
TRBJ2-7,TRBV7-2,CASSPLGQGKGYEQYF
TRBJ2-7,TRBV11-2,CASSGQREFPYEQYF
TRBJ2-1,TRBV9,CASSVVTGSSSYNEQFF
TRBJ1-1,TRBV6-5,CASWDRTEAFF
TRBJ1-1,TRBV6-1,CASSEAGVNTEAFF
TRBJ2-1,TRBV5-1,CASSLAPRAGGYNEQFF
TRBJ1-4,TRBV7-9,CASGQGREKLFF
TRBJ2-1,TRBV3-1,CASSQGVVDEQFF
TRBJ2-5,TRBV28,CASSPLQEMAGVSYQETQYF
TRBJ1-2,TRBV3-1,CASSQATGVYYGYTF
TRBJ2-1,TRBV20-1,CSAKEYNEQFF
NA,TRBV29-1,CSVEQVYNEQYF
TRBJ2-7,TRBV20-1,CSAPRTVTSEQYF
TRBJ2-7,TRBV20-1,CSARGAWATFPYEQYF
TRBJ2-1,TRBV29-1,CSVGRKSYNEQFF
TRBJ2-1,TRBV12-1,CAGRLRLRYNEQFF
TRBJ2-2,TRBV3-1,CASSQSIGTGELFF
TRBJ1-2,TRBV20-1,CSAYHRSGYTF
TRBJ1-5,TRBV6-1,CASSQRWYQPQHF
TRBJ1-5,TRBV20-1,CSAPGGGNQPQHF
TRBJ2-4,TRBV30,CAWSPPGQGRWEQYF
TRBJ2-4,TRBV12-3/TRBV12-4,CASSSTDRAKNIQYF
TRBJ1-2,TRBV7-2,CASSLERQGQGYTF
TRBJ2-1,TRBV6-5,CASSYSEFNEQFF
TRBJ2-7,TRBV10-3,CAISALSLAGGASSYEQYF
TRBJ2-3,TRBV28,CASSPSSGLITDTQYF
TRBJ2-7,TRBV10-3,CAISESQGAYEQYF
TRBJ2-3,TRBV5-1,CASSLVRTSGKGTDTQYF
TRBJ1-2,TRBV12-3/TRBV12-4,CASSFQGGTIGYTF
TRBJ1-6,TRBV28,CASSSNRGPYNSPLHF
NA,TRBV18,CASPPLPSGTRRQKETQYF
TRBJ2-3,TRBV12-3/TRBV12-4,CASSQLGGSTDAQYF
TRBJ2-3,TRBV7-9,CASSSGGKSTDTQYF
TRBJ2-2,TRBV7-2,CASSLGFRPGELFF
TRBJ2-1,TRBV20-1,CSASPLAGGAYNEQFF
TRBJ2-1,TRBV4-1,CASSQAPRNEQFF
TRBJ2-3,TRBV7-2,CASSALSRVDTQYF
TRBJ2-7,TRBV5-6,CASSARQTPSEEQYF
TRBJ1-2,TRBV28,CAITSAVAGGSYTF
TRBJ2-4,TRBV18,CASSPLRGLEAKNIQYF
TRBJ2-7,TRBV7-2,CASSLGATSGTEQYF
TRBJ2-1,TRBV3-1,CASSHPGTSRFNEQFF
TRBJ2-5,TRBV25-1,CASSEYTSGAIQETQYF